This T cell receptor beta chain derives from a study of blood T cell repertoires in COVID-19. Concerning this clone: The sample contains more than one DNA sequence encoding this CDR3.

Authors' processing steps: For nucleated cells, counts were estimated from reference gene primer amplification. Profiled with immunoSEQ multiplex PCR; TCRdb holds only in-frame clones, not every one. The D gene and trimming were derived from the DNA, and the V and J assignments and clone size from that table. Of approximately 170,000 clones in the sample, about 80% were seen once. J gave up 4 bases and V 4 bases, and 4 bases lay outside the gene matches. Germline V gene lookup returns CDR1 SGHRS and CDR2 YFSETQ. The CDR3 loop spans 14 amino acids. This clonotype was sampled from a man between 65 and 85 years old with active or convalescent COVID-19. The source material was peripheral blood. This chain uses TRBV5-1 with TRBJ2-3; 9 nucleotides line up with TRBD1. CDR3 coding DNA: TGCGCCAGCAGCCTGGGACAGGGCTCAGATACGCAGTATTTT. Translation gives CASSLGQGSDTQYF.